A single sample is the source of the 8 T cell receptor beta chains below, sequenced in a study of T-cell memory formation after mild COVID-19. TCRdb redid the calling of the 5' RACE reads with MiXCR, one entry per CDR3 protein. The sample records 250,000 to 300,000 distinct CDR3 sequences, around 15% being singletons. The sample consisted of PBMCs or a T cell subset sorted from them (not recorded which). The receptors come from a man between 18 and 29 years old who had mild COVID-19 (a few samples of this study predate the infection). Cell type and time point are not known.

The chain has TRBV4-1 and TRBJ2-5; the match to TRBD2 covers 9 bases. Germline V CDR1 and CDR2: MGHRA, YSYEKL. The CDR3 runs 16 residues. V trimming: 1 base; J trimming: 0 bases; junction bases outside the gene matches: 3. The CDR3: CASSQVTSGYQETQYF. The CDR3 bases are TGCGCCAGCAGCCAAGTCACTAGCGGGTACCAAGAGACCCAGTACTTC.

This clonotype was counted at least ten times. This chain uses TRBV7-2 with TRBJ2-4, with a possible D match to TRBD2 (6 bases). Germline V gene sequence: CDR1 SGHTA, CDR2 FQGNSA. The CDR3 extends over 18 amino acids. V lost 4 bases and J 2 bases, leaving 21 bases between the germline ends. CDR3 in amino acids: CASSSGPRGSGTKNIQYF. CDR3 nucleotides: TGTGCCAGCAGCTCCGGGCCTCGGGGGTCCGGTACCAAAAACATTCAGTACTTC.

The gene calls are TRBV29-1 and TRBJ1-2, with D maybe TRBD1 (6 bases). In germline, CDR1 is SQVTM, CDR2 ANQGSEA. Trimming left V 7 bases short and J 4 bases short, with 10 bases between. The CDR3 sequence is 11 residues long. CDR3 in DNA: TGCAGCGGGGTGGACAGCTATGGCTACACCTTC. As protein: CSGVDSYGYTF.

This clonotype has ten or more counts. The chain has TRBV5-5 and TRBJ1-6; D possibly corresponds to TRBD1 (5 bases). Germline V gives CDR1 SGHKS, CDR2 YYEKEE (reference sequence). This CDR3 has 13 amino acids. The germline V and J ends were trimmed by 8 bases and 10 bases, with 16 bases remaining between them. In nucleotides, the CDR3 is TGTGCCAGTGGGGGGGGACCCGAGTCACCCCTCCACTTT. It translates to CASGGGPESPLHF.

This clonotype was seen many times. The V call is TRBV7-2, the J call TRBJ2-3; no clear D gene. The V gene's germline CDR1 is SGHTA and CDR2 FQGNSA. The CDR3 length is 13 residues. Trimming shortened V by 5 bases and J by 4 bases, and 10 bases separated the two germline ends. This CDR3 reads CASSVIISDTQYF. CDR3 sequence (DNA): TGTGCCAGCAGCGTAATAATCTCAGATACGCAGTATTTT.

This clonotype came up a few times. This chain connects TRBV7-2 to TRBJ2-7; D remains unclear. The germline CDR1 and CDR2 sequences are SGHTA and FQGNSA. Trimming took 2 bases from V and 7 from J, leaving 9 bases between them. This CDR3 is 12 amino acids long. In DNA form, the CDR3 reads TGTGCCAGCAGCTTAACCCCTGGGGAGCAGTACGTC. Its translation: CASSLTPGEQYV.

The chain recombines TRBV10-3 with TRBJ2-5; no firm D call. Germline V gene lookup returns CDR1 ENHRY and CDR2 SYGVKD. The V and J ends lost 0 bases and 0 bases respectively, with 5 bases between them. The CDR3 consists of 14 residues. In nucleotides, the CDR3 is TGTGCCATCAGTGAGTCGAACTACCAAGAGACCCAGTACTTC. Encoded protein: CAISESNYQETQYF.

Many counts were recorded for this clonotype. The rearrangement joins TRBV5-1 to TRBJ1-1, with unresolved D. The ends were cut back, 1 base at V and 7 bases at J, with 8 bases in the middle. CDR1 is SGHRS, CDR2 YFSETQ, per germline. CDR3 length: 12 amino acids. CDR3 protein: CASSLTKGEAFF. CDR3 sequence (DNA): TGCGCCAGCAGCTTGACGAAGGGTGAAGCTTTCTTT.